What follows are 28 T cell receptor beta chains derived from one specimen sequenced in a study of blood T cell repertoires in COVID-19 (dated by TCRdb to about 2020). The library was built by means of the immunoSEQ multiplex PCR assay. In its TCRdb copy, this immuneACCESS table keeps in-frame sequences only and misses some clones. Where compared with another copy, unresolved V genes explain less than half of these, and the others have no known cause. Across this sample there are hundreds of thousands of clones, with 88% seen only once. The ten top clones hold roughly 0.69% of the sample. The sample comprised peripheral blood. The receptor source for this set is a man aged 40-55 years with acute or convalescent COVID-19.

This clone appeared once. V and J are TRBV7-8 and TRBJ1-5, with D possibly matching TRBD1 (6 bases). CDR3 length: 15 residues. With 4 bases removed from V and 4 bases from J, the gap between germline ends came to 14 bases. Per germline, CDR1 SGHVS and CDR2 FQNEAQ. CDR3 amino acids: CASSSQGTANQPQHF. In DNA form, the CDR3 reads TGTGCCAGCAGCTCACAGGGTACGGCAAATCAGCCCCAGCATTTT.

V is TRBV27 and J is TRBJ2-7; 7 positions match TRBD1. Germline trimming cut 4 bases from V and 7 bases from J; bases unmatched to any gene: 7. The germline gives CDR1 MNHEY, CDR2 SMNVEV (reference sequence). The CDR3 spans 13 residues. This chain's CDR3 is CASSYMTGNEQYF. CDR3 nucleotide sequence: TGTGCCAGCAGTTACATGACAGGGAATGAGCAGTACTTC.

This sequence joins TRBV4-1 and TRBJ1-4; D possibly corresponds to TRBD1 (5 bases). Germline V gene data show CDR1 as MGHRA and CDR2 as YSYEKL. Between the trimmed V and J ends, which lost 0 bases and 7 bases, there was a span of 12 bases. This CDR3 region has 15 residues. The CDR3 nucleotides read TGCGCCAGCAGCCAAGACCCGGACATCGGTGAAAAACTGTTTTTT. This codes for CASSQDPDIGEKLFF.

The V call is TRBV27, the J call TRBJ1-1; maybe TRBD1 (5 bases). Germline V gene sequence: CDR1 MNHEY, CDR2 SMNVEV (reference sequence). With 4 bases removed from V and 1 base from J, the gap between germline ends came to 7 bases. This CDR3 contains 13 residues. CDR3 nucleotides: TGTGCCAGCAGTTGGGGCCCGAACACTGAAGCTTTCTTT. Its protein is CASSWGPNTEAFF.

This chain joins TRBV7-2 and TRBJ2-2; 7 nucleotides line up with TRBD1. CDR1 is SGHTA and CDR2 is FQGNSA in the germline V gene. This CDR3 spans 18 amino acids. The trim removed 6 bases at V and 4 bases at J, leaving 17 bases unmatched. The CDR3 reads CASSPSRGGAFLTGELFF. CDR3 bases: TGTGCCAGCAGTCCCTCACGAGGGGGCGCTTTCCTCACCGGGGAGCTGTTTTTT.

The genes are TRBV28 and TRBJ1-3; TRBD1 matches at 7 bases. CDR1 and CDR2 (germline): MDHEN, SYDVKM. The CDR3 spans 15 residues. The junction had 5 bases not matched to a gene; V was cut back by 4 bases and J by 2 bases. CDR3 residues: CASSSPTGPGNTIYF. CDR3 nucleotides: TGTGCCAGCAGTTCCCCGACAGGGCCTGGAAACACCATATATTTT. The full variable domain, rest sourced from reference TRBV28 and TRBJ1-3, is DVKVTQSSRYLVKRTGEKVFLECVQDMDHENMFWYRQDPGLGLRLIYFSYDVKMKEKGDIPEGYSVSREKKERFSLILESASTNQTSMYLCASSSPTGPGNTIYFGEGSWLTVV.

This clone was detected once. The chain couples TRBV27 to TRBJ1-4; TRBD1 agrees at 9 bases. The CDR3 totals 15 residues. Unmatched junction bases numbered 6, after V lost 2 bases and J lost 8 bases. CDR1 and CDR2 (germline): MNHEY, SMNVEV (reference sequence). The CDR3 region is CASSLATGGREKLFF. In DNA form, the CDR3 reads TGTGCCAGCAGTTTAGCGACAGGGGGTCGGGAAAAACTGTTTTTT.

This clone was picked up a small number of times. The gene calls are TRBV10-1 and TRBJ2-5; perhaps TRBD2 as D (5 bases). The germline V gene encodes CDR1 WNHNN and CDR2 SYGVQD (reference sequence). CDR3 length: 13 amino acids. V gave up 1 base and J gave up 8 bases, with 11 bases separating them. CDR3 bases: TGCGCCAGCAGTGAGTACCGGGGAAGCACCCAGTACTTC. Its translation is CASSEYRGSTQYF.

The chain is built from TRBV7-2 and TRBJ1-6; TRBD1 is a possible D gene (5 bases). Germline-derived CDR1 and CDR2 are SGHTA and FQGNSA. Trimming removed 4 bases from V and 7 bases from J, with 20 bases in between. The CDR3 consists of 17 residues. The CDR3 loop is CASSSDTPGRENSPLHF. The DNA for the CDR3 is TGTGCCAGCAGCTCCGACACACCGGGACGGGAGAATTCACCCCTCCACTTT.

This clone occurred once. The J gene is TRBJ2-3, the V gene TRBV30, with 10 bases aligning to TRBD1. CDR3 size: 15 residues. Germline V gives CDR1 GTSNPN, CDR2 SVGIG (reference sequence). Unmatched junction bases numbered 9, after V lost 3 bases and J lost 6 bases. The CDR3 DNA follows: TGTGCCTGGAGCCCTACCGGGACAGGGGCCGATACGCAGTATTTT. Its translation: CAWSPTGTGADTQYF.

This chain links TRBV28 with TRBJ2-2; 7 nucleotides line up with TRBD1. After removal of 7 bases from V and 9 bases from J, the junction contained 11 bases not matched to a gene. Germline V gene data show CDR1 as MDHEN and CDR2 as SYDVKM. The CDR3 spans 14 residues. The CDR3 region has the DNA TGTGCCAGCACCCTCAGGGGGACGGTGCGGGAGCTGTTTTTT. This sequence encodes CASTLRGTVRELFF.

The V and J genes are TRBV27 and TRBJ1-5; TRBD1 aligns across 11 bases. The V gene end was trimmed by 8 bases and the J gene end by 1 base; junction bases not matched to a gene: 7. Germline CDR1 and CDR2: MNHEY and SMNVEV (reference sequence). This CDR3 contains 16 residues. This CDR3 reads CASRDRGWGSNQPQHF. Here the CDR3 DNA reads TGTGCCAGCCGGGACAGGGGGTGGGGAAGCAATCAGCCCCAGCATTTT.

The V call is TRBV27, the J call TRBJ1-1; 7 nucleotides match TRBD1. The CDR3 consists of 13 residues. J lost 4 bases, V lost 6 bases, and 5 bases had no gene match. Germline-derived CDR1 and CDR2 are MNHEY and SMNVEV (reference sequence). As DNA, the CDR3 is TGTGCCAGCAGCGACAGGGAGAGCACTGAAGCTTTCTTT. Translating it yields CASSDRESTEAFF.

A few counts support this clone. The rearrangement joins TRBV4-1 to TRBJ2-7; 11 positions agree with TRBD2. The CDR3 is made up of 18 amino acids. V shed 0 bases and J 3 bases; nucleotides not matched to a gene: 10. In germline, CDR1 is MGHRA, CDR2 YSYEKL. The CDR3 DNA is TGCGCCAGCAGCCAAGATCTGTTAGCGGGGGGGCAGGGCTACGAGCAGTACTTC. Translation: CASSQDLLAGGQGYEQYF.

The gene calls are TRBV13 and TRBJ2-5; D might be TRBD1 (5 bases). Trimming pared 4 bases from V and 3 bases from J, leaving 24 bases between. Per the germline V gene, CDR1 is PRHDT and CDR2 is FYEKMQ (reference sequence). CDR3 size: 18 residues. CDR3 DNA sequence: TGTGCCAGCAGCTCAGTTAATCGGGTGCAGGGCTTTGAAGAGACCCAGTACTTC. Amino acids: CASSSVNRVQGFEETQYF.

V and J are TRBV14 and TRBJ1-1; 8 bases line up with TRBD1. The germline V gene encodes CDR1 SGHDN and CDR2 FVKESK. The CDR3 has 15 amino acids. Losses at the gene ends were 2 bases for V and 2 bases for J; bases not matched to a gene: 4. CDR3 sequence reads: CASSQLTGVNTEAFF. CDR3 nucleotide sequence: TGTGCCAGCAGCCAACTGACAGGGGTTAACACTGAAGCTTTCTTT.

The rearrangement joins TRBV5-1 to TRBJ1-6, with TRBD1 matching 8 bases. Germline V gives CDR1 SGHRS, CDR2 YFSETQ. V was pared by 0 bases and J by 9 bases, with 11 bases of the junction left unmatched. This CDR3 comprises 17 residues. Here the CDR3 reads CASSLGRGRGGFSPLHF. In DNA, the CDR3 is TGCGCCAGCAGCTTGGGCAGGGGGCGAGGAGGATTTTCACCCCTCCACTTT.

The V gene is TRBV7-8, the J gene TRBJ1-1, with 7 positions matching TRBD1. Germline assignment: CDR1 SGHVS and CDR2 FQNEAQ. This CDR3 spans 17 amino acids. V gave up 4 bases and J gave up 2 bases; unmatched junction bases: 13. Here the CDR3 reads CASSSVYDRDRNTEAFF. CDR3 DNA: TGTGCCAGCAGCTCCGTTTATGACCGGGACAGAAACACTGAAGCTTTCTTT.

V gene TRBV19 combines with J gene TRBJ2-7; D remains ambiguous. The V and J ends lost 0 bases and 5 bases respectively, with 5 bases between them. This CDR3 is built from 12 residues. The germline V gene encodes CDR1 LNHDA and CDR2 SQIVND (reference sequence). The DNA of the CDR3 is TGTGCCAGTAGTATAGAGGGCCACGAGCAGTACTTC. Its translation is CASSIEGHEQYF.

V usage is TRBV19 and J usage is TRBJ1-4, with TRBD1 identical over 8 bases. V lost 1 base to trimming and J lost 4 bases; unmatched junction nucleotides: 5. Germline loops: CDR1 LNHDA, CDR2 SQIVND (reference sequence). CDR3 size: 16 residues. The CDR3 sequence: CASSIARTGFNEKLFF. The CDR3 DNA follows: TGTGCCAGTAGTATAGCCCGGACAGGGTTTAATGAAAAACTGTTTTTT.

This clone occurred once. This chain connects TRBV11-2 to TRBJ1-2, with D unclear. With 3 bases removed from V and 8 bases from J, the gap between germline ends came to 7 bases. This CDR3 is built from 11 residues. Germline V gives CDR1 SGHAT, CDR2 FQNNGV. CDR3 sequence reads: CASSFYKGYTF. The CDR3 nucleotides are TGTGCCAGCAGCTTCTATAAAGGCTACACCTTC.

The rearrangement links TRBV15 to TRBJ2-6, with TRBD2 as a possible D gene (7 bases). Trimming pared 3 bases from V and 4 bases from J, leaving 10 bases between. CDR3 size: 15 residues. Germline lookup yields CDR1 LNHNV and CDR2 YYDKDF (reference sequence). The CDR3 region has the DNA TGTGCCACCAGCAGCGGGGGGCACGGGGCCAACGTCCTGACTTTC. As protein: CATSSGGHGANVLTF.

The chain combines TRBV2 with TRBJ2-1; weak D call: TRBD2 (6 bases). The germline CDR1 and CDR2 sequences are SNHLY and FYNNEI. V was pared by 6 bases and J by 6 bases, with 12 bases between. The CDR3 contains 13 residues. CDR3 protein: CASRGGDFNEQFF. The CDR3 DNA is TGTGCCAGCAGGGGGGGAGACTTCAATGAGCAGTTCTTC.

V gene TRBV18 combines with J gene TRBJ1-2, with a possible D match to TRBD1 (5 bases). CDR3 length: 14 amino acids. The V end lost 6 bases, the J end lost 4 bases, and 15 bases lay between the germline ends. Germline CDR1 KGHSH, CDR2 LQKENI. CDR3 loop: CASSEFTGTYGYTF. The CDR3 bases are TGTGCCAGCTCGGAATTTACAGGAACCTATGGCTACACCTTC.

This rearrangement joins TRBV5-5 to TRBJ2-7; the D gene is possibly TRBD2 (5 bases). This CDR3 comprises 15 residues. CDR1 is SGHKS and CDR2 is YYEKEE in the germline V gene (reference sequence). V shed 5 bases and J shed 5 bases, with 20 bases lying between them. Written as DNA, the CDR3 is TGTGCCAGCAGTTGGAACGGGGAGTGGGTGGACGAGCAGTACTTC. As protein: CASSWNGEWVDEQYF. Supplemented by reference TRBV5-5 and TRBJ2-7, the full variable domain reads DAGVTQSPTHLIKTRGQQVTLRCSPISGHKSVSWYQQVLGQGPQFIFQYYEKEERGRGNFPDRFSARQFPNYSSELNVNALLLGDSALYLCASSWNGEWVDEQYFGPGTRLTVT.

This chain connects TRBV7-8 to TRBJ2-1; weak D call: TRBD1 (5 bases). Looked up from germline, CDR1 is SGHVS and CDR2 is FQNEAQ. V was pared by 4 bases and J by 3 bases, with 7 bases between. The CDR3 is made up of 13 amino acids. The CDR3 sequence: CASSSDSYNEQFF. CDR3 sequence (DNA): TGTGCCAGCAGCTCCGACAGCTACAATGAGCAGTTCTTC.

J is TRBJ1-2 and V is TRBV2; D ambiguous. Trimming removed 4 bases from V and 5 bases from J, with 11 bases in between. CDR3 size: 13 residues. The germline V gene encodes CDR1 SNHLY and CDR2 FYNNEI. The CDR3 sequence is CASSGRGIYGYTF. The CDR3 coding sequence is TGTGCCAGCAGTGGTAGAGGAATATATGGCTACACCTTC.

The chain uses TRBV6-2 or TRBV6-3 and TRBJ1-5; possible D gene TRBD1, 5 bases. The germline CDR1 and CDR2 sequences are MNHEY and SVGEGT. The CDR3 covers 14 residues. The V end lost 5 bases, the J end lost 0 bases, and 8 bases lay between the germline ends. CDR3 protein: CASSRDSSNQPQHF. In nucleotides, the CDR3 is TGTGCCAGCAGTCGCGACAGTAGCAATCAGCCCCAGCATTTT.